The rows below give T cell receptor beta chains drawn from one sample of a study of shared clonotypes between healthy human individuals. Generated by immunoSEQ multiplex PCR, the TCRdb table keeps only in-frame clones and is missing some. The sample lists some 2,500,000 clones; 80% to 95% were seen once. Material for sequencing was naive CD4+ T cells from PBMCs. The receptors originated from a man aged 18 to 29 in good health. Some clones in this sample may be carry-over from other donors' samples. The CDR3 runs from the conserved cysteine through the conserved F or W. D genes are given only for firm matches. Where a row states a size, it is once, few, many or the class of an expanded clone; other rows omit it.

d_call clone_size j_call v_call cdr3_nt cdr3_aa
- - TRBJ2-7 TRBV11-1 TGTGCCAGCAGCTTAGCGAGAGGCGGTTTGAGCTCCTACGAGCAGTACTTC CASSLARGGLSSYEQYF
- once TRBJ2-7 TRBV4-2 TGTGCCAGCAGCCAAGATATGGGGCAGGCGGTATCCTACGAGCAGTACTTC CASSQDMGQAVSYEQYF
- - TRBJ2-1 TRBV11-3 TGTGCCAGCAGCTTAGATGGCGGAGTGGGGCAGGAGCAGTTCTTC CASSLDGGVGQEQFF
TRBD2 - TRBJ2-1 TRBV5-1 TGCGCCAGCAGCCCCAGGACTAGCGGGAGGTCCGGAAATGAGCAGTTCTTC CASSPRTSGRSGNEQFF
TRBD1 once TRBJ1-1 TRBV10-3 TGTGCCATCAGGGACAGGGGGCAGAGGGGCACTGAAGCTTTCTTT CAIRDRGQRGTEAFF
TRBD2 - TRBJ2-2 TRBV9 TGTGCCAGCAGCGTAGCTAGGGGACTAGGGAGAACCGGGGAGCTGTTTTTT CASSVARGLGRTGELFF
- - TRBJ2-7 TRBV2 TGTGCCAGCAGTAGGGACTCCTCCTACGAGCAGTACTTC CASSRDSSYEQYF
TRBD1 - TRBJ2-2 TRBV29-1 TGCAGCGTTGTATCAGGGGGTAGTACCGGGGAGCTGTTTTTT CSVVSGGSTGELFF
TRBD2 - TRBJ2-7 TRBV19 TGTGCCAGTAGTATATCGCCTAGCGGCAACTACGAGCAGTACTTC CASSISPSGNYEQYF
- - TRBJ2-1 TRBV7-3 TGTGCCAGCAGCCCCCCAGAGGGAGTCAAGCAGTTCTTC CASSPPEGVKQFF
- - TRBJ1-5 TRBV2 TGTGCCAGCAAGGGGGATTTCAATCAGCCCCAGCATTTT CASKGDFNQPQHF
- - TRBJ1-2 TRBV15 TGTGCCACCAGCAGAGATCGTCGGGGAGGCGGCTACACCTTC CATSRDRRGGGYTF
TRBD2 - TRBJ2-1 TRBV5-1 TGCGCCAGCAGCTTGGGGCCTAGCGGGAGTCAGCCGTTCTTC CASSLGPSGSQPFF
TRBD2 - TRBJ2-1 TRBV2 TGTGCCAGCAGTGACAGTAGCGGGAGTTGGGGCAATGAGCAGTTCTTC CASSDSSGSWGNEQFF
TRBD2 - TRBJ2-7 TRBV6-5 TGTGCCAGCAGTTGGACTAGCGGGCGACCCTACGAGCAGTACTTC CASSWTSGRPYEQYF
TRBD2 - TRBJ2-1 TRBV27 TGTGCCAGCAGGCCCCGACTAGCCAGACCGAGGGGTGAGCAGTTCTTC CASRPRLARPRGEQFF
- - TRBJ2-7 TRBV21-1 TGTGCACCACTAGTACCCTACGAGCAGTACTTC CAPLVPYEQYF
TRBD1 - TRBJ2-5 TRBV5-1 TGCGCCAGCAGCAGGGGACAGGGTGAGACCCAGTACTTC CASSRGQGETQYF
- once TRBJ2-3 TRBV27 TGTGCCAGCAGTTTATTCCGGACCCCTAAGGGCACAGATACGCAGTATTTT CASSLFRTPKGTDTQYF
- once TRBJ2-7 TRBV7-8 TGTGCCAGCAGAACGGCGGGTCGCTCCTACGAGCAGTACTTC CASRTAGRSYEQYF
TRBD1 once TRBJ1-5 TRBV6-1 TGTGCCAGCAGGGAAGACAGGGTTATTGGCAATCAGCCCCAGCATTTT CASREDRVIGNQPQHF
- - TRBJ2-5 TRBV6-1 TGTGCCAGCCGCCACCTCGGAGGAGAAGAGACCCAGTACTTC CASRHLGGEETQYF
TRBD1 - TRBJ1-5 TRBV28 TGTGCCAGCACCACAAGGAGGGGGACAGGGGTTAGTCTGGGCAATCAGCCCCAGCATTTT CASTTRRGTGVSLGNQPQHF
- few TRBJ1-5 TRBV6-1 TGTGCCAGCAGTGTTTCAGGACCAAGCAATCAGCCCCAGCATTTT CASSVSGPSNQPQHF
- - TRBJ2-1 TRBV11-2 TGTGCCAGCAGCGGAACTAACAAACACAATGAGCAGTTCTTC CASSGTNKHNEQFF
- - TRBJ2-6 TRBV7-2 TGTGCCAGCAGCCCTATCGAGGCTGGGGCCAACGTCCTGACTTTC CASSPIEAGANVLTF
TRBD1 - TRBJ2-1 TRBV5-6 TGTGCCAGCAGCTTGAAGTCGGGACAGCTGTTCCCCCTAGTCTTC CASSLKSGQLFPLVF
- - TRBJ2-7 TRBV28 TGTGCCAGCAGTTCGAGGGACATCAGCTACGAGCAGTACTTC CASSSRDISYEQYF